A selection of T cell receptor beta chains follows, all from one sample in a study of Ad26.COV2.S vaccination and SARS-CoV-2 variants. Produced via immunoSEQ multiplex PCR; TCRdb's table is partial and in-frame only. The data contain hundreds of thousands of clones, 92% of them seen just once; the ten biggest clones take up 3% to 4%. This material consisted of peripheral blood, taken after recovery from COVID-19. The receptors were gathered from a human donor who had recovered from COVID-19. Both conserved end residues are part of each CDR3. The D gene is left open where the match is weak. Rows may omit the clone size; those that give it use once, few, many or a size class.

D gene	V gene	J gene	clone size	CDR3 DNA	CDR3 protein
.	TRBV7-3	TRBJ2-3	once	TGTGCCAGCAGCTTATTATCGGCAGATACGCAGTATTTT	CASSLLSADTQYF
.	TRBV29-1	TRBJ1-2	.	TGCAGCGTGTCAGGGGTGGGGGACTATGGCTACACCTTC	CSVSGVGDYGYTF
TRBD2	TRBV27	TRBJ2-1	once	TGTGCCAGCAGTCGCAAGGCGGGGGTATACAATGAGCAGTTCTTC	CASSRKAGVYNEQFF
TRBD1	TRBV5-6	TRBJ2-1	.	TGTGCCAGCAGCCAGGGGGTGGGGTATGAGCAGTTCTTC	CASSQGVGYEQFF
TRBD2	TRBV9	TRBJ2-2	once	TGTGCCAGCTCGGCTAGCGGGGGGGCGGACACCGGGGAGCTGTTTTTT	CASSASGGADTGELFF
.	TRBV7-2	TRBJ2-2	.	TGTGCCAGCAGCAGGGGGGGGTTGCACACCGGGGAGCTGTTTTTT	CASSRGGLHTGELFF
.	TRBV2	TRBJ2-1	.	TGTGCCAGCAGTGAGAAGACAGACCCCAATGAGCAGTTCTTC	CASSEKTDPNEQFF
TRBD1	TRBV14	TRBJ1-1	.	TGTGCCAGCAGCCCTTGGACAGGGGTTCTGGTTCACACTGAAGCTTTCTTT	CASSPWTGVLVHTEAFF
TRBD1	TRBV11-2	TRBJ2-5	.	TGTGCCAGCAGCCCCGAGGGGGCGGCCCAAGAGACCCAGTACTTC	CASSPEGAAQETQYF
.	TRBV6-6	TRBJ1-3	once	TGTGCCAGCAGTTTCCGATTGGAAGGGGCTGGAAACACCATATATTTT	CASSFRLEGAGNTIYF
.	TRBV12-3/TRBV12-4	TRBJ2-5	.	TGTGCCAGCAGCCCGACAGGCGAGACCCAGTACTTC	CASSPTGETQYF
.	TRBV7-6	TRBJ1-1	.	TGTGCCAGCAGCTTGTCTTATCGGACCTCCAACACTGAAGCTTTCTTT	CASSLSYRTSNTEAFF
.	TRBV7-8	TRBJ1-1	.	TGTGCCAGCAGCGGATTCAGGTACAGTGACACTGAAGCTTTCTTT	CASSGFRYSDTEAFF
.	TRBV9	TRBJ2-7	.	TGTGCCAGCAGCGATGGGACTGGCAACTCCTACGAGCAGTACTTC	CASSDGTGNSYEQYF
.	TRBV9	TRBJ2-3	.	TGTGCCAGCAGCGTATCCGGGGGAGCGTTTGGGACGCAGTATTTT	CASSVSGGAFGTQYF
.	TRBV7-9	TRBJ1-1	.	TGTGCCAGCAGCTCCTACGGGAACACTGAAGCTTTCTTT	CASSSYGNTEAFF